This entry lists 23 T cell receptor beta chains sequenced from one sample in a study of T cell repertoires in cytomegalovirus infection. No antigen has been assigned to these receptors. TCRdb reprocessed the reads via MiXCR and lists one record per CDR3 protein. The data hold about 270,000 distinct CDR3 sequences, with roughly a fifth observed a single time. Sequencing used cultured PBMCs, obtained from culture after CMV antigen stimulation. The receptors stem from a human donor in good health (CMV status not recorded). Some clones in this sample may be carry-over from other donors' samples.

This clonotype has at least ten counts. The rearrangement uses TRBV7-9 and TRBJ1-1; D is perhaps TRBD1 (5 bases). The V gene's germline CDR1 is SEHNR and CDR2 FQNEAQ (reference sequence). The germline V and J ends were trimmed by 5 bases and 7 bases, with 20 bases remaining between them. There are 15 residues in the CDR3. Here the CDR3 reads CASSLNRRVDNEAFF. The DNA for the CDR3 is TGTGCCAGCAGCCTCAACAGGAGGGTCGACAATGAAGCTTTCTTT.

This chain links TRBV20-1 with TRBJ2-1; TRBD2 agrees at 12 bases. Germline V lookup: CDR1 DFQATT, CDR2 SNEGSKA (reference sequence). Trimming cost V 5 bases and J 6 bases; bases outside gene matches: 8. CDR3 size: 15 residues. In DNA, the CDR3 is TGCAGTGCTTCTAGCGGGAGGGGCGCCGGCAATGAGCAGTTCTTC. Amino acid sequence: CSASSGRGAGNEQFF.

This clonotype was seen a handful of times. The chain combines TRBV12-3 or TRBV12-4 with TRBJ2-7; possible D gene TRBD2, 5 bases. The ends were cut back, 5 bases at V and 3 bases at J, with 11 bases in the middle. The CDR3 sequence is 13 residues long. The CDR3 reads CASSPDLHYEQYF. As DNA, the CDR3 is TGTGCCAGCAGTCCGGACTTGCACTACGAGCAGTACTTC.

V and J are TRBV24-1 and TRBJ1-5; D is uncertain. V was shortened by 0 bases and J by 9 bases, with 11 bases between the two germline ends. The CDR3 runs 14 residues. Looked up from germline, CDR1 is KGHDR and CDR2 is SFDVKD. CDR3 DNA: TGTGCCACCAGTGATTTGCAAGCGGATCGGCCCCAGCATTTT. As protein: CATSDLQADRPQHF.

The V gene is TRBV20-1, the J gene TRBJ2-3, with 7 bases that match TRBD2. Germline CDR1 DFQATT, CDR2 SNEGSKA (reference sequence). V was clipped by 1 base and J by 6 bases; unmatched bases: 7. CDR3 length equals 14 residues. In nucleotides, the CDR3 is TGCAGTGCTAGAGGGGGGGACTACACGGATACGCAGTATTTT. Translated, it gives CSARGGDYTDTQYF.

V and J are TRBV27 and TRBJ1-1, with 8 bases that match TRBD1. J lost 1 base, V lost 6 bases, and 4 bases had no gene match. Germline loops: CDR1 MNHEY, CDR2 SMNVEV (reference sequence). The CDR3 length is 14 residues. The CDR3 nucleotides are TGTGCCAGCAGCATCGGACAGGGGAACACTGAAGCTTTCTTT. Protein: CASSIGQGNTEAFF.

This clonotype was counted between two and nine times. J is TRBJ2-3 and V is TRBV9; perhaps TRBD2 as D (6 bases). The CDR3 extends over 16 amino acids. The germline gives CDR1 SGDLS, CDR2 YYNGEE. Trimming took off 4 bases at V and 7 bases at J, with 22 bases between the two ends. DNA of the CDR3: TGTGCCAGCAGCCCAAAGTCGGGAGTGGCTCAATATACGCAGTATTTT. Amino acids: CASSPKSGVAQYTQYF.

The DNA of the CDR3 is TGTGCCAGCAGTTACTCCCCCGGTACAGATACGCAGTATTTT. It specifies CASSYSPGTDTQYF. The chain uses TRBV6-5 and TRBJ2-3; D unclear. Trimming took off 0 bases at V and 3 bases at J, with 7 bases between the two ends. The CDR3 covers 14 residues. The germline V gene encodes CDR1 MNHEY and CDR2 SVGAGI.

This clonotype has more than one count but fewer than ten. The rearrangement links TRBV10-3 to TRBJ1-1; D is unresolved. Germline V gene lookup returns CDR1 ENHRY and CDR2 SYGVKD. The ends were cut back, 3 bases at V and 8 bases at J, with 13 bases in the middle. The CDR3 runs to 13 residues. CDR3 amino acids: CAISDSRESEAFF. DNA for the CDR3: TGTGCCATCAGTGATTCTAGGGAGTCGGAAGCTTTCTTT.

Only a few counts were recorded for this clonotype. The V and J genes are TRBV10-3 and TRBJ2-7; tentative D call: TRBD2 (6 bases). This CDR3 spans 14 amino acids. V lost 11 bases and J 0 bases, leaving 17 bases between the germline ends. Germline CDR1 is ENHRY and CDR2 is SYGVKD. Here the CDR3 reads CAVTGDPPSYEQYV. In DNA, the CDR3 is TGTGCCGTCACGGGAGACCCTCCCTCCTACGAGCAGTACGTC.

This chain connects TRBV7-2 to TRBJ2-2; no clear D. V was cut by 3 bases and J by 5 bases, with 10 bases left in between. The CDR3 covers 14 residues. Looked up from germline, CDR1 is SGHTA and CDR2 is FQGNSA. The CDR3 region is CASSFEGPTGELFF. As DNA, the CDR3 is TGTGCCAGCAGCTTCGAAGGCCCAACCGGGGAGCTGTTTTTT.

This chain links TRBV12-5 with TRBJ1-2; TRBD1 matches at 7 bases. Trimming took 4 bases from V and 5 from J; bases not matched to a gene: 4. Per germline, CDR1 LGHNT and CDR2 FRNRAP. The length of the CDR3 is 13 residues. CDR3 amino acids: CASGSDRVYGYTF. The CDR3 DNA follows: TGTGCTAGTGGTTCTGACAGGGTATATGGCTACACCTTC.

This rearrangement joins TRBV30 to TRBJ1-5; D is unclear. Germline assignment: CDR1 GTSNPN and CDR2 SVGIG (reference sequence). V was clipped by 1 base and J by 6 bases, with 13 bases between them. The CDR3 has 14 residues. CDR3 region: CAWSEAGPIQPQHF. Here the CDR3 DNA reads TGTGCCTGGAGTGAGGCAGGCCCTATTCAGCCCCAGCATTTT.

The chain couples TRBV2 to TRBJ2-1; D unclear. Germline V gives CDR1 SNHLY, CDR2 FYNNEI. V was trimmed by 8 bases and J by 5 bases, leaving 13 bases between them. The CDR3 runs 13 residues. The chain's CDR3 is CASLYEEHNEQFF. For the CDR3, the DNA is TGTGCCAGCTTGTACGAAGAACACAATGAGCAGTTCTTC.

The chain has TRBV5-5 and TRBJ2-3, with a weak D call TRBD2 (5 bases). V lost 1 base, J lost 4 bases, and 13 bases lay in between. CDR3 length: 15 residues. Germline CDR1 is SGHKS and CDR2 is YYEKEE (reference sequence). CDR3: CASSLYRDFPDTQYF. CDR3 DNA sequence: TGTGCCAGCAGCTTGTATCGGGATTTTCCAGATACGCAGTATTTT. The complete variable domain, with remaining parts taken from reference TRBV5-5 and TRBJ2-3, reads DAGVTQSPTHLIKTRGQQVTLRCSPISGHKSVSWYQQVLGQGPQFIFQYYEKEERGRGNFPDRFSARQFPNYSSELNVNALLLGDSALYLCASSLYRDFPDTQYFGPGTRLTVL.

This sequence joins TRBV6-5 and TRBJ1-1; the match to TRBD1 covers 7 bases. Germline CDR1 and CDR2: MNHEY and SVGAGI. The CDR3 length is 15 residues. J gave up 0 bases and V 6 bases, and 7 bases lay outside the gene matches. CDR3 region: CASRPYRGMNTEAFF. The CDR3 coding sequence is TGTGCCAGCAGACCTTACAGGGGAATGAACACTGAAGCTTTCTTT.

CDR3: CASSLSPTGRNEQFF. The CDR3 nucleotides read TGTGCCAGCAGCTTATCGCCCACAGGGAGGAATGAGCAGTTCTTC. This chain uses TRBV11-2 with TRBJ2-1; D tentatively reads TRBD1 or TRBD2 (6 bases each). The length of the CDR3 is 15 residues. The V and J ends lost 2 bases and 7 bases respectively, with 15 bases between them. The germline V gene encodes CDR1 SGHAT and CDR2 FQNNGV.

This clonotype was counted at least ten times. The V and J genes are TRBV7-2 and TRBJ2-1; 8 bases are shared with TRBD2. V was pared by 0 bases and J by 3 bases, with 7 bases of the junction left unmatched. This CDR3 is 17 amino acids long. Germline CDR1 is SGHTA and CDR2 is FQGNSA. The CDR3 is CASSLAFTSGLYNEQFF. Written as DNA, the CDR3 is TGTGCCAGCAGCTTAGCGTTTACTAGCGGACTCTACAATGAGCAGTTCTTC.

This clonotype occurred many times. The CDR3 DNA follows: TGTGCCAGCAGTTTAGGTCGGGAAAGGTTCTTC. Its protein is CASSLGRERFF. The chain employs TRBV28 and TRBJ2-1; D may be TRBD2 (5 bases). CDR3 length: 11 amino acids. CDR1 is MDHEN, CDR2 SYDVKM, per germline. V was trimmed by 2 bases and J by 15 bases, leaving 11 bases between them.

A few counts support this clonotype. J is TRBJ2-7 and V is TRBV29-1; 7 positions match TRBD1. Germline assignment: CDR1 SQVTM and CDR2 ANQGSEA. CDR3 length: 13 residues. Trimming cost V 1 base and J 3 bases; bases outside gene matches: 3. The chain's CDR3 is CSVEVPGGYEQYF. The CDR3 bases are TGCAGCGTTGAAGTACCAGGGGGCTACGAGCAGTACTTC.

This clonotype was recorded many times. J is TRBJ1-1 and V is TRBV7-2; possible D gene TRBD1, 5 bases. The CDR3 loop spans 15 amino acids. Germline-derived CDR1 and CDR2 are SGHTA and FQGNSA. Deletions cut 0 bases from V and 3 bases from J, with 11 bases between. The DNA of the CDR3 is TGTGCCAGCAGCTTAGCGGGGGGTCAGTACACTGAAGCTTTCTTT. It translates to CASSLAGGQYTEAFF.

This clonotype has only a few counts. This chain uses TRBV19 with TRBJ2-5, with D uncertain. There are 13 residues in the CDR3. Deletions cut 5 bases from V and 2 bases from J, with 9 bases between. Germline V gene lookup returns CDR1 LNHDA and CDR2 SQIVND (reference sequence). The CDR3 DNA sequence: TGTGCCAGTAGTGAAGAAGCGCAAGAGACCCAGTACTTC. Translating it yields CASSEEAQETQYF.

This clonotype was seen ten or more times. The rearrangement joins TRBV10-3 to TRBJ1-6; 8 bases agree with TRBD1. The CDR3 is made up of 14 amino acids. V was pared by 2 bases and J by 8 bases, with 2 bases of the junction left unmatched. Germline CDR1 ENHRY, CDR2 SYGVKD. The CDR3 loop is CAISEGQGDSPLHF. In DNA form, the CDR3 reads TGTGCCATCAGTGAGGGACAGGGTGATTCACCCCTCCACTTT.